These 23 T cell receptor beta chains originate from one sample sequenced in a study of T cell responses to AZD1222 COVID-19 vaccine. This table comes from immunoSEQ multiplex PCR, and its TCRdb copy is limited to in-frame clones, with some not included. The table lists approximately 99,000 clones, roughly 90% of them singletons. The sequences come from peripheral blood, collected 28 days after the second AZD1222 dose. These receptors were collected from an adult who received the AZD1222 COVID-19 vaccine.

This chain links TRBV6-1 with TRBJ2-3, with 12 bases aligning to TRBD1. This CDR3 contains 17 residues. Germline assignment: CDR1 MNHNS and CDR2 SASEGT. V was pared by 4 bases and J by 5 bases, with 10 bases of the junction left unmatched. The CDR3 coding sequence is TGTGCCAGCAGTGCAGCTCTTGGGGACAGGGGGCAAGATACGCAGTATTTT. This encodes CASSAALGDRGQDTQYF.

The V call is TRBV28, the J call TRBJ1-1; tentative D call: TRBD1 (6 bases). The V gene's germline CDR1 is MDHEN and CDR2 SYDVKM. The CDR3 has 13 residues. The V end was cut by 11 bases, the J end by 1 base, with 14 bases between. For the CDR3, the DNA is TGTGCCGCCTGGAACAGGGAGAACACTGAAGCTTTCTTT. It specifies CAAWNRENTEAFF.

V and J are TRBV18 and TRBJ1-1, with D unresolved. Trimming left V 6 bases short and J 1 base short, with 9 bases between. Germline V gives CDR1 KGHSH, CDR2 LQKENI. The CDR3 extends over 13 amino acids. The CDR3 nucleotides are TGTGCCAGCTCTGGACGGGAGAACACTGAAGCTTTCTTT. It encodes CASSGRENTEAFF.

The rearrangement uses TRBV7-6 and TRBJ1-4; tentatively, D is TRBD1 (6 bases). CDR1 and CDR2 (germline): SGHVS, FNYEAQ. The CDR3 consists of 12 residues. Trimming cost V 6 bases and J 10 bases, with 12 bases left between them. This CDR3 is CASSQDSRKLFF. The CDR3 nucleotides are TGTGCCAGCAGTCAGGACAGCCGAAAACTGTTTTTT.

The chain employs TRBV4-1 and TRBJ2-3; 9 nucleotides match TRBD2. V shed 0 bases and J 4 bases; nucleotides not matched to a gene: 8. Germline loops: CDR1 MGHRA, CDR2 YSYEKL. The CDR3 covers 17 residues. The CDR3 reads CASSQDGAGGGSDTQYF. The CDR3 nucleotides are TGCGCCAGCAGCCAAGATGGAGCGGGAGGAGGATCAGATACGCAGTATTTT.

The chain employs TRBV6-5 and TRBJ2-1; 13 bases are a match to TRBD2. After removal of 7 bases from V and 9 bases from J, the junction contained 6 bases not matched to a gene. Germline CDR1 MNHEY, CDR2 SVGAGI. CDR3 length: 14 residues. In DNA, the CDR3 is TGTGCCAGCAAAGGGACTAGCGGGGCCCTTGAGCAGTTCTTC. As protein: CASKGTSGALEQFF.

The chain couples TRBV3-1 (or the pseudogene TRBV3-2) to TRBJ2-7, with 9 bases identical to TRBD2. CDR1 and CDR2 (germline): LGHDT, YNNKEL (reference sequence). V dropped 4 bases and J dropped 2; count of bases not matched to a gene: 6. The CDR3 totals 15 residues. Here the CDR3 DNA reads TGTGCCAGCAGCCCACGACTAGCGGCGGCCTACGAGCAGTACTTC. Translating gives CASSPRLAAAYEQYF.

The chain has TRBV19 and TRBJ2-1, with no clear D. The CDR3 runs to 16 residues. Trimming took 6 bases from V and 7 from J, leaving 22 bases between them. Germline CDR1 and CDR2: LNHDA and SQIVND (reference sequence). CDR3 sequence reads: CASRPSRPESTNEQFF. The CDR3 DNA reads TGTGCCAGTAGACCTTCCCGACCAGAATCCACGAATGAGCAGTTCTTC.

This clone was seen just once. The chain carries TRBV19 and TRBJ1-5, with TRBD1 as a possible D gene (5 bases). The V end lost 4 bases, the J end lost 2 bases, and 12 bases lay between the germline ends. The CDR3 contains 15 residues. Germline CDR1 is LNHDA and CDR2 is SQIVND (reference sequence). CDR3 amino acids: CASSTGGSGNQPQHF. In DNA form, the CDR3 reads TGTGCCAGTAGTACTGGGGGTTCCGGCAATCAGCCCCAGCATTTT.

This chain joins TRBV6-5 and TRBJ1-5, with 8 bases fitting TRBD1. The CDR3 covers 16 residues. V shed 4 bases, J shed 2 bases, and the junction held 7 bases outside the gene matches. Germline V CDR1 and CDR2: MNHEY, SVGAGI. CDR3 nucleotide sequence: TGTGCCAGCAGTTCAAACGGACAGGGTGGCAATCAGCCCCAGCATTTT. It yields the protein CASSSNGQGGNQPQHF.

The rearrangement uses TRBV5-1 and TRBJ2-1; 12 bases fit TRBD2. After removal of 4 bases from V and 4 bases from J, the junction contained 9 bases not matched to a gene. The germline V gene has CDR1 SGHRS and CDR2 YFSETQ. CDR3 length: 17 residues. The CDR3 sequence: CASSGLRGLAGYNEQFF. The CDR3 bases are TGCGCCAGCAGCGGACTCCGTGGACTAGCGGGATACAATGAGCAGTTCTTC. Complete variable domain (other parts from reference TRBV5-1 and TRBJ2-1): KAGVTQTPRYLIKTRGQQVTLSCSPISGHRSVSWYQQTPGQGLQFLFEYFSETQRNKGNFPGRFSGRQFSNSRSEMNVSTLELGDSALYLCASSGLRGLAGYNEQFFGPGTRLTVL.

This rearrangement joins TRBV6-2 or TRBV6-3 to TRBJ1-5, with unresolved D. Germline CDR1 MNHEY, CDR2 SVGEGT. Trimming pared 0 bases from V and 1 base from J, leaving 16 bases between. The CDR3 is 18 residues long. CDR3 nucleotides: TGTGCCAGCAGTTACTCGTTATCTCTCGGGCAAAGCAATCAGCCCCAGCATTTT. Protein: CASSYSLSLGQSNQPQHF.

V usage is TRBV5-6 and J usage is TRBJ2-7; D not resolved. V was pared by 2 bases and J by 1 base, with 7 bases between. This CDR3 has 13 amino acids. Germline V gene sequence: CDR1 SGHDT, CDR2 YYEEEE. The CDR3 sequence: CASSFQFSYEQYF. The CDR3 coding sequence is TGTGCCAGCAGCTTTCAATTTTCCTACGAGCAGTACTTC.

The genes are TRBV18 and TRBJ2-6; no clear D gene. Germline V gives CDR1 KGHSH, CDR2 LQKENI. This CDR3 has 15 amino acids. Trimming removed 4 bases from V and 0 bases from J, with 7 bases in between. The CDR3 here is CASSLQSSGANVLTF. The CDR3 nucleotides are TGTGCCAGCTCACTTCAAAGCTCTGGGGCCAACGTCCTGACTTTC.

The chain carries TRBV5-8 and TRBJ1-6; 9 nucleotides match TRBD1. This CDR3 has 18 residues. The V gene's germline CDR1 is SGHTS and CDR2 YDEGEE. The trim removed 4 bases at V and 0 bases at J, leaving 8 bases unmatched. The CDR3 sequence is CASSPRQGESSYNSPLHF. The DNA of the CDR3 is TGTGCCAGCAGCCCCCGACAGGGGGAGAGCTCCTATAATTCACCCCTCCACTTT.

The V and J genes are TRBV7-9 and TRBJ2-1; 14 bases align to TRBD2. The CDR3 contains 18 residues. The germline V gene encodes CDR1 SEHNR and CDR2 FQNEAQ (reference sequence). V gave up 2 bases and J gave up 8 bases; unmatched junction bases: 11. CDR3 protein: CASSLPLRLAGGLHEQFF. CDR3 DNA sequence: TGTGCCAGCAGCTTACCTTTAAGACTAGCGGGAGGGCTCCATGAGCAGTTCTTC.

The J gene is TRBJ1-2, the V gene TRBV27; 12 bases agree with TRBD1. This CDR3 region has 15 residues. CDR1 is MNHEY, CDR2 SMNVEV, per germline (reference sequence). V dropped 6 bases and J dropped 8; count of bases not matched to a gene: 10. The CDR3 protein is CASSPGTGGARGYTF. The DNA of the CDR3 is TGTGCCAGCAGCCCCGGGACAGGGGGCGCGCGGGGCTACACCTTC.

This clone was seen a single time. The V and J genes are TRBV6-5 and TRBJ1-1; no firm D call. The germline V gene encodes CDR1 MNHEY and CDR2 SVGAGI. The CDR3 loop spans 15 amino acids. The germline V and J ends were trimmed by 5 bases and 0 bases, with 13 bases remaining between them. CDR3 sequence (DNA): TGTGCCAGCAGTCTGGACGGTAACATGAACACTGAAGCTTTCTTT. Residues: CASSLDGNMNTEAFF.

The chain carries TRBV5-4 and TRBJ2-2, with no clear D. Germline loops: CDR1 SGHNT, CDR2 YYREEE (reference sequence). The CDR3 is 15 residues long. Deletions cut 2 bases from V and 0 bases from J, with 8 bases between. CDR3 in amino acids: CASSFEVANTGELFF. CDR3 in DNA: TGTGCCAGCAGCTTTGAAGTAGCGAACACCGGGGAGCTGTTTTTT. Combining the CDR3 with reference TRBV5-4 and TRBJ2-2 gives the whole variable domain ETGVTQSPTHLIKTRGQQVTLRCSSQSGHNTVSWYQQALGQGPQFIFQYYREEENGRGNFPPRFSGLQFPNYSSELNVNALELDDSALYLCASSFEVANTGELFFGEGSRLTVL.

This clone was detected once. The junction differs from germline at one of its ends, possibly a read error. Other DNA sequences in the sample encode the same CDR3. The chain employs TRBV5-1 and TRBJ1-3; no firm D call. This CDR3 is built from 14 residues. Germline values: CDR1 SGHRS, CDR2 YFSETQ. CDR3 sequence reads: CASSLDLSGNTIYF. CDR3 DNA: TGCGCCAGCAGTTTGGACCTCTCTGGAAACACCATATATTTT.

This sequence joins TRBV10-1 and TRBJ2-1, with unresolved D. This CDR3 region has 12 residues. Per germline, CDR1 WNHNN and CDR2 SYGVQD (reference sequence). Trimming removed 2 bases from V and 6 bases from J, with 5 bases in between. For the CDR3, the DNA is TGCGCCAGCAGTGAGGATGGCAATGAGCAGTTCTTC. This encodes CASSEDGNEQFF.

The CDR3 DNA sequence: TGTGCCAGCTCACCGGTGGCTAGCGGAAACAATGAGCAGTTCTTC. Encoded protein: CASSPVASGNNEQFF. The V and J genes are TRBV18 and TRBJ2-1; 7 bases line up with TRBD2. CDR3 size: 15 residues. CDR1 and CDR2 from the germline V gene are KGHSH and LQKENI. V shed 3 bases and J 5 bases; nucleotides not matched to a gene: 7.

The chain is built from TRBV2 and TRBJ2-6, with 10 bases aligning to TRBD1. Germline-derived CDR1 and CDR2 are SNHLY and FYNNEI. The CDR3 is 15 residues long. With 6 bases clipped from V and 4 bases from J, the junction kept 3 bases outside the gene matches. CDR3 sequence: CASRDRGRGANVLTF. CDR3 coding DNA: TGTGCCAGCAGAGACAGGGGGCGCGGGGCCAACGTCCTGACTTTC.